These T cell receptor beta chains were read from a single sample in a study of T cells of healthy individuals. TCRdb itself ran the 5' RACE reads through MiXCR, one entry per CDR3 protein. The table lists fewer than 70,000 distinct CDR3 sequences, around 15% of them singletons. These receptors were taken from a human donor in good health. CDR3s include the opening cysteine and the closing phenylalanine or tryptophan. The D gene is left open where the match is weak. Part of the rows lack a size; the others show once, few, many or a class for expanded clones.

j_gene,abundance,d_gene,v_gene,CDR3aa,CDR3nt
TRBJ1-2,-,-,TRBV29-1,CSVEKGPNSNYGYTF,TGCAGCGTTGAAAAAGGGCCCAATTCTAACTATGGCTACACCTTC
TRBJ1-1,few,TRBD1,TRBV5-1,CASSLGQGRVMNTEAFF,TGCGCCAGCAGCTTGGGACAGGGACGAGTCATGAACACTGAAGCTTTCTTT
TRBJ1-2,many,TRBD1,TRBV29-1,CSVEGQPGTGDAYGYTF,TGCAGCGTTGAAGGCCAACCGGGGACAGGGGACGCCTATGGCTACACCTTC
TRBJ2-2,many,TRBD1,TRBV27,CASSLTGQGTGELFF,TGTGCCAGCAGCTTGACGGGACAGGGTACCGGGGAGCTGTTTTTT
TRBJ2-3,medium-sized,-,TRBV20-1,CSARVTPGVVSDTQYF,TGCAGTGCTAGAGTCACTCCTGGTGTAGTATCAGATACGCAGTATTTT
TRBJ1-4,-,-,TRBV20-1,CSARQTNEKLFF,TGCAGTGCCCGACAGACTAATGAAAAACTGTTTTTT
TRBJ2-1,few,-,TRBV20-1,CSARDDSSSYNEQFF,TGCAGTGCTAGAGACGACAGTAGCTCCTACAATGAGCAGTTCTTC
TRBJ1-1,many,-,TRBV20-1,CSAGETDMNTEAFF,TGCAGTGCTGGAGAGACAGATATGAACACTGAAGCTTTCTTT
TRBJ2-7,-,TRBD2,TRBV6-2/TRBV6-3,CASGRRGAYEQYF,TGTGCCAGCGGGCGGCGGGGGGCCTACGAGCAGTACTTC
TRBJ2-2,few,TRBD1,TRBV7-9,CASSPPRGRNTGELFF,TGTGCCAGCAGTCCCCCCAGGGGGCGCAACACCGGGGAGCTGTTTTTT
TRBJ2-5,-,-,TRBV5-4,CASSFYICSARGNLQETQYF,-
TRBJ2-7,-,TRBD1,TRBV6-5,CASRTTGAYEQYF,TGTGCCAGCAGGACAACAGGGGCCTACGAGCAGTACTTC
TRBJ1-3,-,-,TRBV7-8,CASSLVRTSGNTIYF,TGTGCCAGCAGCTTAGTCAGAACCTCTGGAAACACCATATATTTT
TRBJ1-5,-,-,TRBV20-1,CSATAADSNQPQHF,TGCAGTGCAACGGCAGCAGATAGCAATCAGCCCCAGCATTTT
TRBJ2-7,few,-,TRBV9,CASSPGAF,TGTGCCAGCAGCCCTGGGGCCTTC
TRBJ1-2,few,TRBD1,TRBV12-3/TRBV12-4,CASSPRQGALFYGYTF,TGTGCCAGCAGCCCCCGACAGGGGGCGCTTTTTTATGGCTACACCTTC
TRBJ2-7,many,-,TRBV5-1,CASSLVRLARYEQYF,TGCGCCAGCAGCTTGGTTCGTCTAGCGCGCTACGAGCAGTACTTC
TRBJ2-3,few,TRBD1,TRBV29-1,CSVGGDRSTDTQYF,TGCAGCGTTGGGGGGGACAGGAGCACAGATACGCAGTATTTT
TRBJ1-2,many,-,TRBV9,CASSVRRDGDYGYTF,TGTGCCAGCAGCGTAAGAAGGGACGGGGACTATGGCTACACCTTC